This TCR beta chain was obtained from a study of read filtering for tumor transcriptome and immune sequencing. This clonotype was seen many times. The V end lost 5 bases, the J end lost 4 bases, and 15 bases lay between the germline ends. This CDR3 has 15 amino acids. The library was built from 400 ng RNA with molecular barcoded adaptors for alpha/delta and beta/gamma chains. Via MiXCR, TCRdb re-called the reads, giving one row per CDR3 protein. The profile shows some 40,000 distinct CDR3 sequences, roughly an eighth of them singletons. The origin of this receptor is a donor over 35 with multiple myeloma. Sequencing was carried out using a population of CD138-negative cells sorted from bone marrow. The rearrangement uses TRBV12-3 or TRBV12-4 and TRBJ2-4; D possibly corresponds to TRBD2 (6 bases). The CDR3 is CASSPRGTHKNIQYF. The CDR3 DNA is TGTGCCAGCAGTCCGCGCGGGACTCATAAAAACATTCAGTACTTC.